Below are 7 T cell receptor beta chains sequenced from a single sample in a study of OX40 agonist ivuxolimab in advanced cancers. Libraries were built with the immunoSEQ multiplex PCR assay. TCRdb provides this immuneACCESS table in a form limited to in-frame rearrangements. Some clones are lacking; in checked studies, under half of them reflect an unresolved V gene, and why the rest are absent is not known. The sample table records about 48,000 clones; 85% of these occur just once. The ten most abundant clones make up roughly a tenth of the sample. This specimen was CD4+ or CD8+ T cells sorted from blood, taken in a trial of the OX40 agonist ivuxolimab. These receptors all come from an adult with an advanced solid tumor such as melanoma, head and neck, liver or kidney cancer.

V usage is TRBV27 and J usage is TRBJ1-2; D unresolved. The germline V and J ends were trimmed by 2 bases and 5 bases, with 9 bases remaining between them. Per germline, CDR1 MNHEY and CDR2 SMNVEV (reference sequence). The CDR3 covers 13 residues. For the CDR3, the DNA is TGTGCCAGCAGTTTAAAGGCGGGATATGGCTACACCTTC. Translated, it gives CASSLKAGYGYTF.

In its sample, this clone was seen once. The V call is TRBV7-3, the J call TRBJ1-5, with 11 positions matching TRBD1. CDR1 and CDR2 (germline): SGHTA, FQGTGA. The CDR3 length is 18 residues. V shed 2 bases, J shed 0 bases, and the junction held 6 bases outside the gene matches. For the CDR3, the DNA is TGTGCCAGCAGCTTAGCGGGACAGGGGGAGTATAGCAATCAGCCCCAGCATTTT. Translating gives CASSLAGQGEYSNQPQHF.

This clone was counted once. This chain joins TRBV11-3 and TRBJ2-1, with 15 bases fitting TRBD2. The V and J ends lost 2 bases and 14 bases, in that order; junction bases with no gene match: 4. The CDR3 consists of 14 residues. CDR1 is SGHNT and CDR2 is YENEEA in the germline V gene. Here the CDR3 DNA reads TGTGCCAGCAGCTTATTTGGGACTAGCGGGAGGAAGTTCTTC. Translated: CASSLFGTSGRKFF.

This clone was seen only once. The chain joins TRBV11-2 to TRBJ1-1, with D possibly matching TRBD1 (5 bases). Trimming shortened V by 0 bases and J by 5 bases, and 13 bases separated the two germline ends. The CDR3 has 15 residues. Germline loops: CDR1 SGHAT, CDR2 FQNNGV. This CDR3 is CASSLEIGGGTEAFF. The CDR3 bases are TGTGCCAGCAGCTTAGAAATCGGGGGAGGGACTGAAGCTTTCTTT.

V is TRBV5-6 and J is TRBJ2-5; D perhaps matches TRBD2 (7 bases). Germline V gene sequence: CDR1 SGHDT, CDR2 YYEEEE. V was cut by 0 bases and J by 4 bases, with 16 bases left in between. The CDR3 contains 16 residues. This chain's CDR3 is CASSLEAPGGGETQYF. The DNA for the CDR3 is TGTGCCAGCAGCTTGGAAGCCCCGGGGGGCGGAGAGACCCAGTACTTC.

This clone was recorded a few times. The chain links TRBV4-1 to TRBJ2-3, with TRBD2 matching 12 bases. The CDR3 is 17 amino acids. Germline V lookup: CDR1 MGHRA, CDR2 YSYEKL. V was pared by 4 bases and J by 3 bases, with 8 bases of the junction left unmatched. In DNA, the CDR3 is TGCGCCAGCAGCCTGGGGCTAGCGGGAGGGCCGACAGATACGCAGTATTTT. Encoded protein: CASSLGLAGGPTDTQYF.

This chain uses TRBV28 with TRBJ1-5, with D maybe TRBD1 (6 bases). Trimming stripped 5 bases from V and 5 bases from J, with 16 bases between. The germline V gene encodes CDR1 MDHEN and CDR2 SYDVKM. CDR3 length: 15 residues. The CDR3 DNA follows: TGTGCCAGCAGTCCCCTTGGAGGGGGTGATCAGCCCCAGCATTTT. Protein sequence: CASSPLGGGDQPQHF.